This T cell receptor (beta chain) was identified in a study of human T cells and chemical hapten exposure. As for time point: pre-sensitization, week 0. Treatment: therapeutic diphenylcyclopropenone sensitization with weekly scalp DPC. Prior to application of each patch test, blood was drawn. Germline V gives CDR1 SGHTA, CDR2 FQGNSA. The CDR3 is 12 residues long. V lost 5 bases and J lost 12; bases outside the gene matches: 5. MiXCR, run by TCRdb on the RACE reads, gives a single entry per CDR3 protein. The profile shows about 110,000 distinct CDR3 sequences, 12% of them singletons. The sample holds a few counts of this clonotype.

The sample was whole blood, taken in connection with sensitization to the hapten diphenylcyclopropenone (DPC). This clonotype was obtained from a woman between 45 and 65 years old with alopecia areata. Some clones in this sample may be carry-over from other donors' samples. The chain carries TRBV7-2 and TRBJ2-1, with 9 bases fitting TRBD2. CDR3 in DNA: TGTGCCAGCAGCCCACTAGCGGGTAGGCAGTTCTTC. Amino acids: CASSPLAGRQFF. Filled out from reference TRBV7-2 and TRBJ2-1, the complete variable domain reads GAGVSQSPSNKVTEKGKDVELRCDPISGHTALYWYRQSLGQGLEFLIYFQGNSAPDKSGLPSDRFSAERTGGSVSTLTIQRTQQEDSAVYLCASSPLAGRQFFGPGTRLTVL.